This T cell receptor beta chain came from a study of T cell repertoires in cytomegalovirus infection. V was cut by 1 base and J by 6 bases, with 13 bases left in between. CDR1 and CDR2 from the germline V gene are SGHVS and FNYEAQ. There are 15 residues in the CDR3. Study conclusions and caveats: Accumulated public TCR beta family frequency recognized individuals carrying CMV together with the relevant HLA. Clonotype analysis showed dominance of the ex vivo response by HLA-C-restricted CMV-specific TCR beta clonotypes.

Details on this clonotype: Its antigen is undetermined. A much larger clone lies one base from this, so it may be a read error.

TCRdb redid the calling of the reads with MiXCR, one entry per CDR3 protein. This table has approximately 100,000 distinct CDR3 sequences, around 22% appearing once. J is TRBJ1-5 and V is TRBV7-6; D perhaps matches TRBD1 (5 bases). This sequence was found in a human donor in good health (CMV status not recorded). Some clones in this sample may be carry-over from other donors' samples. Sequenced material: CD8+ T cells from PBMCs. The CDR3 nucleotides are TGTGCCAGCAGCTTAGGTTCAGGGAACAGTCAGCCCCAGCATTTT. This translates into CASSLGSGNSQPQHF.